This T cell receptor (beta chain) originates from a study of blood T cell repertoires in COVID-19. This CDR3 comprises 13 residues. V gave up 8 bases and J gave up 5 bases, with 15 bases separating them. CDR1 is MDHEN, CDR2 SYDVKM, per germline. Using immunoSEQ multiplex PCR, the repertoire was profiled, and TCRdb retains in-frame clones only, with some absent. The sample carries about 150,000 clones, 84% recorded once. The specimen sequenced was peripheral blood. V gene TRBV28 combines with J gene TRBJ1-2; a weak D match, TRBD1 (6 bases). This receptor was obtained from a man aged 25 to 40 with COVID-19, enrolled during active disease. CDR3 sequence reads: CASSTGFEYGYTF. In DNA, the CDR3 is TGTGCCAGCTCTACAGGGTTTGAGTATGGCTACACCTTC.